The clone carrying this T cell receptor beta chain was counted a few times. These data are taken from a study of blood T cell repertoires in COVID-19. As for the study in general: PBMCs, B-cell-depleted T cells, or T cells provided the cDNA or gDNA that made up the material.

Libraries were prepared by immunoSEQ multiplex PCR; TCRdb keeps only in-frame clonotypes and omits some of them. The sample has some 150,000 clones; approximately 80% are singletons. Germline trimming cut 3 bases from V and 10 bases from J; bases unmatched to any gene: 7. The germline V gene encodes CDR1 SGHKS and CDR2 YYEKEE (reference sequence). The CDR3 runs to 12 residues. The receptor comes from a human donor in a cohort sampled during active COVID-19. The sequenced sample consisted of peripheral blood. The V and J genes are TRBV5-5 and TRBJ2-7, with 7 positions matching TRBD2. The CDR3 region is CASSYGLEEQYF. The CDR3 nucleotides are TGTGCCAGCAGCTACGGACTAGAGGAACAGTACTTC.